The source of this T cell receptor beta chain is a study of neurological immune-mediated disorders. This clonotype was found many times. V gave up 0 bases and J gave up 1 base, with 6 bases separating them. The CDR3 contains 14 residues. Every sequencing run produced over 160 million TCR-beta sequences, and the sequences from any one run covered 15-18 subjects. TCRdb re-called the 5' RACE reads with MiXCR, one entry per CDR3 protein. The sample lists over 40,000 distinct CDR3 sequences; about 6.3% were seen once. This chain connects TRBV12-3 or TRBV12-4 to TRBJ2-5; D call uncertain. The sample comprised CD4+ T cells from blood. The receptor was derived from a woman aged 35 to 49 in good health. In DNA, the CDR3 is TGTGCCAGCAGTTTAGCGTCGACCCAAGAGACCCAGTACTTC. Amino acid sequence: CASSLASTQETQYF.